These 22 T cell receptor beta chains share one sample of origin, sequenced in a study of response to subunit inactivated influenza vaccine. TCRdb independently ran MiXCR on the RT-PCR reads; one entry per CDR3 protein. This table has a few hundred thousand distinct CDR3 sequences, 14% appearing once. The sample in question was PBMCs from blood, obtained 11 to 12 days after vaccination. The receptors were gathered from a man aged 50 to 59 who received an inactivated influenza vaccine.

This sequence joins TRBV3-1 and TRBJ2-3; D is uncertain. Germline values: CDR1 LGHDT, CDR2 YNNKEL (reference sequence). The V gene lost 6 bases and the J gene lost 2 bases, with 15 bases spanning the gap. This CDR3 region has 15 residues. In nucleotides, the CDR3 is TGTGCCAGCAGGGGTAGCATCGCCGTCACAGATACGCAGTATTTT. Encoded protein: CASRGSIAVTDTQYF.

The chain is built from TRBV6-2 or TRBV6-3 and TRBJ2-7; 7 nucleotides agree with TRBD2. CDR3 length equals 16 residues. V was pared by 2 bases and J by 3 bases, with 10 bases of the junction left unmatched. Germline values: CDR1 MNHEY, CDR2 SVGEGT. The CDR3 DNA follows: TGTGCCAGCAGTTACGGGGGGGGAGCGGCACTCTACGAGCAGTACTTC. As protein: CASSYGGGAALYEQYF.

There are many counts of this clonotype. DNA of the CDR3: TGTGCCAGCAGCGTCAGTGGTCAGGGGGCTGAAGCTTTCTTT. This encodes CASSVSGQGAEAFF. This chain uses TRBV9 with TRBJ1-1, with TRBD1 identical over 7 bases. Per the germline V gene, CDR1 is SGDLS and CDR2 is YYNGEE. This CDR3 contains 14 residues. The V segment lost 2 bases and the J segment 6 bases; nucleotides outside the gene matches: 7.

This clonotype turned up a few times. The CDR3 sequence: CATSLGRATQETQYF. Written as DNA, the CDR3 is TGTGCCACCAGCCTGGGCAGGGCAACCCAAGAGACCCAGTACTTC. The J gene is TRBJ2-5, the V gene TRBV15, with D possibly matching TRBD1 (5 bases). Germline lookup yields CDR1 LNHNV and CDR2 YYDKDF (reference sequence). CDR3 length equals 15 residues. The V and J ends lost 5 bases and 1 base respectively, with 14 bases between them.

The V and J genes are TRBV6-6 and TRBJ2-4; possibly TRBD1 or TRBD2 for D (5 bases each). The germline V gene has CDR1 MNHNY and CDR2 SVGAGI (reference sequence). V was clipped by 4 bases and J by 7 bases, with 11 bases between them. There are 13 residues in the CDR3. CDR3 DNA: TGTGCCAGCAGTTCCGGGGCCATTAACATTCAGTACTTC. Protein: CASSSGAINIQYF.

This rearrangement joins TRBV19 to TRBJ2-3, with D possibly matching TRBD1 (6 bases). Germline-derived CDR1 and CDR2 are LNHDA and SQIVND (reference sequence). V dropped 0 bases and J dropped 5 bases, with 12 bases sitting between them. The CDR3 extends over 15 amino acids. CDR3 DNA sequence: TGTGCCAGTAGTATAGAGGCCTCAGGGGAAGATACGCAGTATTTT. This sequence encodes CASSIEASGEDTQYF.

The sample holds a few counts of this clonotype. This rearrangement joins TRBV30 to TRBJ2-3; D might be TRBD2 (5 bases). Trimming stripped 3 bases from V and 4 bases from J, with 11 bases between. Germline CDR1 reads GTSNPN; CDR2 reads SVGIG (reference sequence). The CDR3 has 13 amino acids. The CDR3 is CAWRKTGADTQYF. Written as DNA, the CDR3 is TGTGCCTGGAGAAAAACCGGGGCAGATACGCAGTATTTT.

In its sample, this clonotype was seen a few times. The chain is built from TRBV5-5 and TRBJ2-1, with 9 bases that match TRBD1. Looked up from germline, CDR1 is SGHKS and CDR2 is YYEKEE (reference sequence). The V gene end was trimmed by 2 bases and the J gene end by 14 bases; junction bases not matched to a gene: 2. The CDR3 sequence is 11 residues long. The CDR3 reads CASSLTGGEFF. The DNA of the CDR3 is TGTGCCAGCAGCTTAACAGGGGGCGAGTTCTTC. The full variable domain, its missing parts supplied by reference TRBV5-5 and TRBJ2-1, is DAGVTQSPTHLIKTRGQQVTLRCSPISGHKSVSWYQQVLGQGPQFIFQYYEKEERGRGNFPDRFSARQFPNYSSELNVNALLLGDSALYLCASSLTGGEFFGPGTRLTVL.

The rearrangement uses TRBV20-1 and TRBJ2-1; D is possibly TRBD2 (6 bases). The ends were cut back, 4 bases at V and 12 bases at J, with 16 bases in the middle. This CDR3 has 12 amino acids. Germline V gene lookup returns CDR1 DFQATT and CDR2 SNEGSKA (reference sequence). The CDR3 bases are TGCAGTGCTAAGCGGACTACAATGAGGCAGTTCTTC. Translation: CSAKRTTMRQFF.

This clonotype was observed many times. This chain uses TRBV12-3 or TRBV12-4 with TRBJ2-2; a possible D gene is TRBD1 (6 bases). The CDR3 loop spans 16 amino acids. Trimming pared 0 bases from V and 3 bases from J, leaving 11 bases between. CDR3 bases: TGTGCCAGCAGTTTAGCTCAGGGGCCCTACACCGGGGAGCTGTTTTTT. This codes for CASSLAQGPYTGELFF.

This clonotype was seen only a few times. The chain combines TRBV18 with TRBJ2-7; 9 positions agree with TRBD2. CDR3 length equals 16 residues. The germline V gene encodes CDR1 KGHSH and CDR2 LQKENI. V was pared by 0 bases and J by 7 bases, with 10 bases of the junction left unmatched. The CDR3 DNA is TGTGCCAGCTCACCACCGATGGCGGGAGGGCCGGGGGAGCAGTACTTC. Amino acid sequence: CASSPPMAGGPGEQYF.

J is TRBJ2-5 and V is TRBV6-1; 8 bases fit TRBD1. The germline V gene has CDR1 MNHNS and CDR2 SASEGT. V lost 7 bases and J lost 3; bases outside the gene matches: 10. The CDR3 is 15 residues long. The CDR3, as DNA: TGTGCCAGCACCGACGGACAGGGTAAAAAAGAGACCCAGTACTTC. Protein product: CASTDGQGKKETQYF.

J is TRBJ2-5 and V is TRBV21-1; the D call in the table, TRBD2, was not verified against the DNA. TRBV21-1 represents a pseudogene. The CDR3 totals 14 residues. The CDR3 DNA follows: TGTGCCAGCAGCAACCTAGCGGGGCCCTGCGCCCAGTACTTC. Translation: CASSNLAGPCAQYF.

This sequence joins TRBV30 and TRBJ2-1, with 11 bases fitting TRBD2. Trimming removed 3 bases from V and 7 bases from J; junction bases left unmatched: 8. The germline V gene encodes CDR1 GTSNPN and CDR2 SVGIG (reference sequence). The CDR3 length is 15 residues. As DNA, the CDR3 is TGTGCCTGGAGAACTAGCGGGAGAGCCGGGAATGAGCAGTTCTTC. Protein: CAWRTSGRAGNEQFF.

The genes are TRBV4-2 and TRBJ2-1, with D tentatively TRBD1 (7 bases). V lost 3 bases, J lost 4 bases, and 13 bases lay in between. The CDR3 is 15 residues long. The germline gives CDR1 LGHNA, CDR2 YNFKEQ. CDR3 sequence (DNA): TGTGCCAGCAGCCAGGAGGGGACAGCTTACAATGAGCAGTTCTTC. Amino acids: CASSQEGTAYNEQFF.

This chain connects TRBV7-9 to TRBJ2-1; maybe TRBD1 (5 bases). The CDR3 extends over 16 amino acids. Germline values: CDR1 SEHNR, CDR2 FQNEAQ (reference sequence). Between the trimmed V and J ends, which lost 5 bases and 2 bases, there was a span of 16 bases. The CDR3 sequence: CASSARQLPTYNEQFF. CDR3 bases: TGTGCCAGCAGCGCACGACAGTTACCCACCTACAATGAGCAGTTCTTC.

This clonotype was observed a few times. The V gene is TRBV18, the J gene TRBJ2-7; 8 nucleotides align to TRBD2. With 2 bases clipped from V and 2 bases from J, the junction kept 2 bases outside the gene matches. This CDR3 spans 14 amino acids. Germline assignment: CDR1 KGHSH and CDR2 LQKENI. The CDR3 region is CASSPKAGAYEQYF. The CDR3 DNA follows: TGTGCCAGCTCACCAAAAGCGGGGGCCTACGAGCAGTACTTC.

This clonotype was recorded a few times. This chain uses TRBV6-5 with TRBJ1-5; D is perhaps TRBD1 (6 bases). The germline gives CDR1 MNHEY, CDR2 SVGAGI. The ends were cut back, 2 bases at V and 7 bases at J, with 9 bases in the middle. The CDR3 spans 13 residues. The chain's CDR3 is CASSYAGEQPQHF. The CDR3 DNA reads as TGTGCCAGCAGTTACGCAGGGGAGCAGCCCCAGCATTTT.

This clonotype has a count of ten or more. The gene calls are TRBV6-5 and TRBJ2-5, with a possible D match to TRBD1 (6 bases). The CDR3 runs 13 residues. V was shortened by 4 bases and J by 6 bases, with 12 bases between the two germline ends. CDR1 is MNHEY and CDR2 is SVGAGI in the germline V gene. The CDR3 sequence: CASSSPGAQTQYF. The CDR3 DNA follows: TGTGCCAGCAGTTCCCCAGGGGCTCAGACCCAGTACTTC.

This clonotype was observed a handful of times. This chain links TRBV6-1 with TRBJ2-2, with 7 bases that match TRBD1. V shed 4 bases, J shed 10 bases, and the junction held 9 bases outside the gene matches. Germline V CDR1 and CDR2: MNHNS, SASEGT. The CDR3 has 14 residues. The DNA of the CDR3 is TGTGCCAGCAGTGCTTACAGGGGAATGGAGGAGCTGTTTTTT. Translation: CASSAYRGMEELFF.

This clonotype has only a few counts. V gene TRBV11-2 combines with J gene TRBJ1-2; D is undetermined. The CDR3 is 13 residues long. CDR1 SGHAT and CDR2 FQNNGV come from the germline V gene. V gave up 5 bases and J gave up 3 bases, with 10 bases separating them. The CDR3 reads CASSRGLYYGYTF. The DNA for the CDR3 is TGTGCCAGCAGCCGAGGCCTCTACTATGGCTACACCTTC.

The rearrangement joins TRBV6-1 to TRBJ2-7; a possible D gene is TRBD1 (6 bases). Germline CDR1 MNHNS, CDR2 SASEGT. The length of the CDR3 is 14 residues. V lost 6 bases and J lost 3, with 15 bases in between. CDR3 region: CASRTGTAGYEQYF. The DNA for the CDR3 is TGTGCCAGCAGAACAGGGACCGCGGGCTACGAGCAGTACTTC.